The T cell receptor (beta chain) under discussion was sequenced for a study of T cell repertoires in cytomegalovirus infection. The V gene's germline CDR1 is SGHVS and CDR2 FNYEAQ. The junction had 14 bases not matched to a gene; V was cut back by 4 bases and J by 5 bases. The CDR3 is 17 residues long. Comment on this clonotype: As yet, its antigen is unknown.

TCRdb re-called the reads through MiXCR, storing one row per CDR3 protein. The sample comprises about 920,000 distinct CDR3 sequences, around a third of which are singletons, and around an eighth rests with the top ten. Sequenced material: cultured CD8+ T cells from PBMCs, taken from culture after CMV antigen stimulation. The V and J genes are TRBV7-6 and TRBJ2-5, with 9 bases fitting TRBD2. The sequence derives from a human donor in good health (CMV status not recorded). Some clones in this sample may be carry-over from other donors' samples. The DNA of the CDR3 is TGTGCCAGCAGCTCCCCCTTTGCGGGGGGGCGGGGGGAGACCCAGTACTTC. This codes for CASSSPFAGGRGETQYF.